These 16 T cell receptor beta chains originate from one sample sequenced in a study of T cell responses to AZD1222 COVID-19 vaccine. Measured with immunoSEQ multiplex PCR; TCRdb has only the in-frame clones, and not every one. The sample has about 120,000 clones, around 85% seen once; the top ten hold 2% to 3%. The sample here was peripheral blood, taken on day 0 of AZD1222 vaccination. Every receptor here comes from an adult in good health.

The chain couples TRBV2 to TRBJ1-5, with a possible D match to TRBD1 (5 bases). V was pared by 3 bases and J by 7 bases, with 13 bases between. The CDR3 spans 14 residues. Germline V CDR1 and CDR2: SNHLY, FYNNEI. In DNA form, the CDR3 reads TGTGCCAGCAGTGACTGGGGGTTGGACCAGCCCCAGCATTTT. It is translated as CASSDWGLDQPQHF.

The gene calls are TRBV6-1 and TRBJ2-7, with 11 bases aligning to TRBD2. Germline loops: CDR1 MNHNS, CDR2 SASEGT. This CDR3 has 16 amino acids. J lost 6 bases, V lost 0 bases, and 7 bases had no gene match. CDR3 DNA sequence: TGTGCCAGCAGTGAAGCGGCACTAGCGGGAGCCGTCGAGCAGTACTTC. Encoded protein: CASSEAALAGAVEQYF.

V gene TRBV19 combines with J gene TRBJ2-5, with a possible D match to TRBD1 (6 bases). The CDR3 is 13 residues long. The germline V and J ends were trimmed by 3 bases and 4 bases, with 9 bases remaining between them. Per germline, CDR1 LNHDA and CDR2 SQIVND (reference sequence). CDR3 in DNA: TGTGCCAGTAGTATTGCCAGGGGAGAGACCCAGTACTTC. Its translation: CASSIARGETQYF.

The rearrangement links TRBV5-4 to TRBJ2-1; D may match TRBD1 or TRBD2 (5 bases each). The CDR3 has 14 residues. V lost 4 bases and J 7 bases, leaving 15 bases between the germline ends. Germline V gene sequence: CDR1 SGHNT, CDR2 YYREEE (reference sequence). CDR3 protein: CASSPGQVSNEQFF. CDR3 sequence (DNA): TGTGCCAGCAGCCCGGGGCAGGTTAGTAATGAGCAGTTCTTC. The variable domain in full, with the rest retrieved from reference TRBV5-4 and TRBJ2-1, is ETGVTQSPTHLIKTRGQQVTLRCSSQSGHNTVSWYQQALGQGPQFIFQYYREEENGRGNFPPRFSGLQFPNYSSELNVNALELDDSALYLCASSPGQVSNEQFFGPGTRLTVL.

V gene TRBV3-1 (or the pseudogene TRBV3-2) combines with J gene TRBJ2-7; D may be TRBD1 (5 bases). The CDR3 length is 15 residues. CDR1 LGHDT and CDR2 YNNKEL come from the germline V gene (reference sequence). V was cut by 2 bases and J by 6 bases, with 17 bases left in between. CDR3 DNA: TGTGCCAGCAGCCAAATGGGCAGGGCTGGCGCCGAGCAGTACTTC. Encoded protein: CASSQMGRAGAEQYF.

The CDR3 sequence: CASSLLGDEQFF. CDR3 DNA sequence: TGTGCCAGCAGTTTGTTGGGCGATGAGCAGTTCTTC. V and J are TRBV28 and TRBJ2-1; D not resolved. CDR1 and CDR2 (germline): MDHEN, SYDVKM. The CDR3 runs to 12 residues. Trimming shortened V by 3 bases and J by 8 bases, and 8 bases separated the two germline ends.

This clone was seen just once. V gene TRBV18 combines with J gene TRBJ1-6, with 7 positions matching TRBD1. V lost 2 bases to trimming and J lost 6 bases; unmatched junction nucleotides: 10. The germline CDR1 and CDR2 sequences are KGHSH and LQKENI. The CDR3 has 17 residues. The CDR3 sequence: CASSPETGPRGNSPLHF. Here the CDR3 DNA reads TGTGCCAGCTCACCAGAGACAGGGCCCAGGGGTAATTCACCCCTCCACTTT.

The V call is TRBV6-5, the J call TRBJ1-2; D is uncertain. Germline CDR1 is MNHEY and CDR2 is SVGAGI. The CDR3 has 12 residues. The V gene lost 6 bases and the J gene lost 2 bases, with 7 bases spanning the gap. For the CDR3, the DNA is TGTGCCAGCAGAGGGCTAAACTATGGCTACACCTTC. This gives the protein CASRGLNYGYTF.

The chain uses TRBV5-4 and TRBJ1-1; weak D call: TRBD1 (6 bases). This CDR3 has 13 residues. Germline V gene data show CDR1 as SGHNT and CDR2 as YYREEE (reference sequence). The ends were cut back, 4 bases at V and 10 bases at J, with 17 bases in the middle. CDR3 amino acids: CASSLPGGRGAFF. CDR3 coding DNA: TGTGCCAGCAGCCTCCCGGGGGGGCGCGGAGCTTTCTTT. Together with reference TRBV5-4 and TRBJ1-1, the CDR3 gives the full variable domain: ETGVTQSPTHLIKTRGQQVTLRCSSQSGHNTVSWYQQALGQGPQFIFQYYREEENGRGNFPPRFSGLQFPNYSSELNVNALELDDSALYLCASSLPGGRGAFFGQGTRLTVV.

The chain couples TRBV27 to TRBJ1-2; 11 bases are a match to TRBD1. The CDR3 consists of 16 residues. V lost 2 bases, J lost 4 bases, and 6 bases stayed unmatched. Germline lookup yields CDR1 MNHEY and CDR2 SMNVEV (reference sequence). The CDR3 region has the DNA TGTGCCAGCAGTTTAAGTCGGGACAGGGGGGGCTATGGCTACACCTTC. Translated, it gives CASSLSRDRGGYGYTF.

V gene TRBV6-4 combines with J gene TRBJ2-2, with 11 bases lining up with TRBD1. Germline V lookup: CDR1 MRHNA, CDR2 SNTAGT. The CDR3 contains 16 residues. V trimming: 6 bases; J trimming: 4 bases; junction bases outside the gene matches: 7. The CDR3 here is CASSRTGGGSTGELFF. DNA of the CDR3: TGTGCCAGCAGCCGGACAGGGGGCGGGAGCACCGGGGAGCTGTTTTTT.

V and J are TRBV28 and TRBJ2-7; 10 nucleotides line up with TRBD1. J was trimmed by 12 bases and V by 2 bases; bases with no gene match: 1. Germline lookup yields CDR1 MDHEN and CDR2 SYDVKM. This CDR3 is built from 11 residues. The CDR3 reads CASSLGDRGYF. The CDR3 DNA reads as TGTGCCAGCAGTTTAGGGGACAGGGGGTACTTC.

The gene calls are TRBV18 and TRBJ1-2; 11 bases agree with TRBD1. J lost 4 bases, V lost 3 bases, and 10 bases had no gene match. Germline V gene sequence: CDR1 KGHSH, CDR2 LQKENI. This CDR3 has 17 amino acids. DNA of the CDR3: TGTGCCAGCTCACCCCTCGGACAGGGGGCGTCCGTCTATGGCTACACCTTC. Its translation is CASSPLGQGASVYGYTF.

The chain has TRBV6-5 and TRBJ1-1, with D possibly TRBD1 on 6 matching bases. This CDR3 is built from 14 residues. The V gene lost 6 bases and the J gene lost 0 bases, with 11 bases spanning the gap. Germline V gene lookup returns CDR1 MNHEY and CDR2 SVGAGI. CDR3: CASRKDRLNTEAFF. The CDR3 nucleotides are TGTGCCAGCAGGAAGGACAGATTGAACACTGAAGCTTTCTTT.

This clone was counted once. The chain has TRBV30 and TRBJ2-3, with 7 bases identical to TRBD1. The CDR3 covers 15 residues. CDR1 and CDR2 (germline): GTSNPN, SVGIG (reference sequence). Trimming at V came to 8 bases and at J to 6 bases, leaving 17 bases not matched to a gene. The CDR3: CAHSLDRDEGDTQYF. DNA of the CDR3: TGTGCCCACTCCCTCGACAGGGATGAGGGGGATACGCAGTATTTT.

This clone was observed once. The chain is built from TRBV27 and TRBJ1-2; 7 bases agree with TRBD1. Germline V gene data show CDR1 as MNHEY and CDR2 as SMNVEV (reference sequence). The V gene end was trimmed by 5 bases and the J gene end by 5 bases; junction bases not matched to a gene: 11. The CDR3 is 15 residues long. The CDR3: CASSPKTGWGYGYTF. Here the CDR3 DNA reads TGTGCCAGCAGTCCGAAGACAGGGTGGGGGTATGGCTACACCTTC.